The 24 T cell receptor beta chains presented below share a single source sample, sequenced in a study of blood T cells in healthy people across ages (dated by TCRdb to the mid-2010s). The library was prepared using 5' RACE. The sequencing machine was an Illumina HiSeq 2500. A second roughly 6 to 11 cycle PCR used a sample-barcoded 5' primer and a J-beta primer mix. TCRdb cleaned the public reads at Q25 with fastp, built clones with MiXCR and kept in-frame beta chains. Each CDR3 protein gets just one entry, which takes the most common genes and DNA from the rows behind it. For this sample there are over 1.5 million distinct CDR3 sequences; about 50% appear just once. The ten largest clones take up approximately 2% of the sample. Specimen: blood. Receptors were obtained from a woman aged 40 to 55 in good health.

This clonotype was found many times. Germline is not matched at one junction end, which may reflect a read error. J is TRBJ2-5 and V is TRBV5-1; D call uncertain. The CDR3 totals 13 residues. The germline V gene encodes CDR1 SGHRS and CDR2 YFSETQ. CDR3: CASSLVVGETQYF. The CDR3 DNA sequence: TGTGCCAGCAGTTTAGTAGTGGGAGAGACCCAGTACTTC.

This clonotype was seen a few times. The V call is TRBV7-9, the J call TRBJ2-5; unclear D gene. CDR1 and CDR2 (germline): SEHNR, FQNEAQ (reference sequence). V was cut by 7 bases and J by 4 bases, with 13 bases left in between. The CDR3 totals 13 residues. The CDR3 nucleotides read TGTGCCAGCATAGAGAGGATCGGAGAGACCCAGTACTTC. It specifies CASIERIGETQYF.

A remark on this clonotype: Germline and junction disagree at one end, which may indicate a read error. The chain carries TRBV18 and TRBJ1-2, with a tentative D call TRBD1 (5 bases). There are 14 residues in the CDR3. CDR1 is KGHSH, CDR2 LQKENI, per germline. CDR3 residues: CASSPGQGSYGCTF. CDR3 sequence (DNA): TGTGCCAGCTCACCGGGCCAGGGAAGCTATGGCTGCACCTTC.

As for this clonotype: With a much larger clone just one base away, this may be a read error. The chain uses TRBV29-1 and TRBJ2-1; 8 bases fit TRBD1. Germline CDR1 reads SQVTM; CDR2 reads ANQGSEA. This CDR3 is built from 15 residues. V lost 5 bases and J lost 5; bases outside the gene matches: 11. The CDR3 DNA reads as TGCAGCGTTAAGGGAACAGGGGGTAGTCACAATGAGCAGTTCTTC. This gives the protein CSVKGTGGSHNEQFF.

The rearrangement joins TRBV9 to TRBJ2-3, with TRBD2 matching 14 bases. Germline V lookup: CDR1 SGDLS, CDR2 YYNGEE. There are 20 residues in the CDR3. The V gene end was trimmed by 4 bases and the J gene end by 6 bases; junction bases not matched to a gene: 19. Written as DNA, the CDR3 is TGTGCCAGCAGCAACCCTCCAGGGACTAGCGGGGGCCTCCTATATGATACGCAGTATTTT. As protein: CASSNPPGTSGGLLYDTQYF.

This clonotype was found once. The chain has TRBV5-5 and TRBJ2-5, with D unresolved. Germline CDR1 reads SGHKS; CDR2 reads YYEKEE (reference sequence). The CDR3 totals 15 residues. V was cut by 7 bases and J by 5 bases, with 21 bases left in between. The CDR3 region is CASLIGSLLGETQYF. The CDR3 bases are TGTGCCAGCCTAATAGGGTCACTCCTAGGGGAGACCCAGTACTTC.

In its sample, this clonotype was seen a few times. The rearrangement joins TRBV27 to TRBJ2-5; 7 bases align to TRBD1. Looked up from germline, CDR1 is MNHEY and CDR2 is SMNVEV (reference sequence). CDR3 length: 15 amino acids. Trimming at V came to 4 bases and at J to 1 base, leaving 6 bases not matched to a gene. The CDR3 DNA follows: TGTGCCAGCAGTTCCGCCGGGACAGTCCAAGAGACCCAGTACTTC. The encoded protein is CASSSAGTVQETQYF.

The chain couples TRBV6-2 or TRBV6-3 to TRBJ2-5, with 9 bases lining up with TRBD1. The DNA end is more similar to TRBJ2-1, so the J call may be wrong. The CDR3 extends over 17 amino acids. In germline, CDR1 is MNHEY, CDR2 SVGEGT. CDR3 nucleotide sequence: TGTGCCAGCAGCCGACGGACAGGGGCTAGGTACCAAGAGACCCAGTTCTTC. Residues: CASSRRTGARYQETQFF.

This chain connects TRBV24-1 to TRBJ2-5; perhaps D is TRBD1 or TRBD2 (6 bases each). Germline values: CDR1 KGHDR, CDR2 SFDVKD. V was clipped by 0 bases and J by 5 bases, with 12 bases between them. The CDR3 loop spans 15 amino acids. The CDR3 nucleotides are TGTGCCACCAGTGATTTGCGGGGGCCGGCGGAGACCCAGTACTTC. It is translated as CATSDLRGPAETQYF.

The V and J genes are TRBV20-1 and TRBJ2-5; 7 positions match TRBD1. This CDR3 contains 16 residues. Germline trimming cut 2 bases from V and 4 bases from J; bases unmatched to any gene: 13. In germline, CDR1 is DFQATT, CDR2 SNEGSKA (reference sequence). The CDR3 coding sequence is TGCAGTGCTAGAAGGCCGACAGGGAGAGGGGGAGAGACCCAGTACTTC. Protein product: CSARRPTGRGGETQYF.

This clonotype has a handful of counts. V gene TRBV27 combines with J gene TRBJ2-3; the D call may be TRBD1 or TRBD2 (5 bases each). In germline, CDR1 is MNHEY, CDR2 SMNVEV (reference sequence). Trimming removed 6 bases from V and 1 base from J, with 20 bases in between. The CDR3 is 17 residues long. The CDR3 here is CASSRAIGDLGTDTQYF. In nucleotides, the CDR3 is TGTGCCAGCAGCCGGGCCATAGGGGACCTCGGCACAGATACGCAGTATTTT.

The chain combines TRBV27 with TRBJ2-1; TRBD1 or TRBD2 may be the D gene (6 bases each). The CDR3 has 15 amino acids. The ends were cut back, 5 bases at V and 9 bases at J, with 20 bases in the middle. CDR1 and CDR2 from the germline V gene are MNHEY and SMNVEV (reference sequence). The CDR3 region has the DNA TGTGCCAGCAGTCTCCTAAGGGGGGTTGATAGTGAGCAGTTCTTC. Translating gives CASSLLRGVDSEQFF.

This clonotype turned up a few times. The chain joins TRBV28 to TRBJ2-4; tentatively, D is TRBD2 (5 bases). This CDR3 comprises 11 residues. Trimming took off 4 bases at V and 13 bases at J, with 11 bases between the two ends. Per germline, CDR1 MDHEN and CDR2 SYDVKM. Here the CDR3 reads CASSSRWEQYF. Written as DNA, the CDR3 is TGTGCCAGCAGTTCAAGGTGGGAGCAGTACTTC.

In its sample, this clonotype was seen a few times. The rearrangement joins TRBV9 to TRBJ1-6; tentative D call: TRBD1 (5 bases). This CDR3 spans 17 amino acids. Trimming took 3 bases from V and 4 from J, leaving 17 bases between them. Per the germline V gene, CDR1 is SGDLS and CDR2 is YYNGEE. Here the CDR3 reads CASSARATAQYNSPLHF. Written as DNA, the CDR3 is TGTGCCAGCAGCGCGAGGGCGACAGCCCAATATAATTCACCCCTCCACTTT.

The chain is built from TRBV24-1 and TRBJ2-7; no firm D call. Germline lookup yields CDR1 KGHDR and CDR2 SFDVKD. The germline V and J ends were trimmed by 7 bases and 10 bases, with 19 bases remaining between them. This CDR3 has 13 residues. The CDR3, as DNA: TGTGCCACCAGCCAACAATACGGCGGATCCCAGTACTTC. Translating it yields CATSQQYGGSQYF.

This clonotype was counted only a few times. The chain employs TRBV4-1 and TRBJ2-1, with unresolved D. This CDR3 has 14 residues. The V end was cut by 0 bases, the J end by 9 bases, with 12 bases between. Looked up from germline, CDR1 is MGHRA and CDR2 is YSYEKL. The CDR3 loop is CASSQEVSRSEQFF. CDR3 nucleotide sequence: TGCGCCAGCAGCCAAGAAGTCTCGCGCAGTGAGCAGTTCTTC.

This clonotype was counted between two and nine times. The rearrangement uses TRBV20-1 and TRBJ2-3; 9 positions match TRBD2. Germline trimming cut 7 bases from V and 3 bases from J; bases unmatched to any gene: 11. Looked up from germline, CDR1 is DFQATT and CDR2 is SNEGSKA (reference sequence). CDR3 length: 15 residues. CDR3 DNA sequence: TGCAGTGAAGTGGCTAGCGGGGTAGGGACAGATACGCAGTATTTT. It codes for CSEVASGVGTDTQYF.

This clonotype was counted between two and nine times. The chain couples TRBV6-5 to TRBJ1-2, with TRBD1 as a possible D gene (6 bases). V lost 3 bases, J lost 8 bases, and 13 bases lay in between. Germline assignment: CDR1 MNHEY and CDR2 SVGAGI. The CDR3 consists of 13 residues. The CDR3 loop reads CASSYEGDSGYTF. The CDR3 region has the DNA TGTGCCAGCAGTTATGAGGGGGATAGCGGCTACACCTTC.

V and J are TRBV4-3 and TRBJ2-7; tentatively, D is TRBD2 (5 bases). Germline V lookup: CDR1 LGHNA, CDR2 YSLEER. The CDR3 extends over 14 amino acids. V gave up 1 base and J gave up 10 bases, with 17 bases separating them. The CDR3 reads CASSQALTSGDQYF. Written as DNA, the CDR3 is TGCGCCAGCAGCCAAGCTCTGACCAGCGGTGATCAGTACTTC.

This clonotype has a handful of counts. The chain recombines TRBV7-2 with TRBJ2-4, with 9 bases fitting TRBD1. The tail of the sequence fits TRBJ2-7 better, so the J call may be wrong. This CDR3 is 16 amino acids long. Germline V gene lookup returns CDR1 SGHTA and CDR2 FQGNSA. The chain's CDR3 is CASSLGAGQGPYEQYF. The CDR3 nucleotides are TGTGCCAGCAGCTTAGGCGCGGGACAGGGTCCGTACGAGCAGTACTTC.

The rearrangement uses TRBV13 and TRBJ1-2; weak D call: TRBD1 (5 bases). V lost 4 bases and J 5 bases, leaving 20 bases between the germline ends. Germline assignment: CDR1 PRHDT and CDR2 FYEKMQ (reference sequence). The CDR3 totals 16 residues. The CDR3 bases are TGTGCCAGCAGCTACTGGACAAGCGGCTGGGGTTATGGCTACACCTTC. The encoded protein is CASSYWTSGWGYGYTF.

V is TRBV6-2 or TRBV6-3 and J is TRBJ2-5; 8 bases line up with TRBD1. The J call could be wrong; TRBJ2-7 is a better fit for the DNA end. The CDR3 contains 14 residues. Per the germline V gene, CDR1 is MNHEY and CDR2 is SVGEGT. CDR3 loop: CASSRQGQAYEQYF. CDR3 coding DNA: TGTGCCAGCAGTAGACAGGGGCAGGCCTACGAGCAGTACTTC.

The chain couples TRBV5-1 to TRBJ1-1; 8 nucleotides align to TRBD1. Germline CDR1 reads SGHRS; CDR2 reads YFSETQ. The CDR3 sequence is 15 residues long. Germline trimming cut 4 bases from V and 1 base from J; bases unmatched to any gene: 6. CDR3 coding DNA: TGCGCCAGCAGCCGGACAGGGACAGGGAACACTGAAGCTTTCTTT. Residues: CASSRTGTGNTEAFF.

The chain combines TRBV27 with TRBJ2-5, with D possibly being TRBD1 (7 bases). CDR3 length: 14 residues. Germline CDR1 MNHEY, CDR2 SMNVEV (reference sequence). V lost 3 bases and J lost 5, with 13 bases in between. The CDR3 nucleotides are TGTGCCAGCAGTTTCGGAGGGGGCACGGAGACCCAGTACTTC. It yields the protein CASSFGGGTETQYF.